This T cell receptor (beta chain) came from a study of T cells in Graves' hyperthyroidism and ophthalmopathy. Diagnoses rested on clinical symptoms, serum thyroxine and TRAb, thyroid ultrasound and orbital computed tomography. V was shortened by 0 bases and J by 1 base, with 18 bases between the two germline ends. This CDR3 spans 18 amino acids. Germline V gene data show CDR1 as ENHRY and CDR2 as SYGVKD. General study results and limits: The model foresaw ophthalmopathy a median about 6.5 months prior to onset.

This clonotype has a count of ten or more. Its antigen is unidentified. What was amplified from RNA transcripts were TCR beta CDR3 regions. The TCR CDR3 first-round RT-PCR relied on the HTBI primer set. TCRdb reprocessed the multiplex PCR reads via MiXCR and lists one record per CDR3 protein. Counted here are over 350,000 distinct CDR3 sequences, approximately 18% occurring once; the ten biggest clones make up 40% to 45%. The receptor was derived from a man aged 18 to 29 with Graves' ophthalmopathy. Material: blood. The chain joins TRBV10-3 to TRBJ1-1; D is undetermined. CDR3: CAISESRTLSSSNTEAFF. The CDR3 DNA reads TGTGCCATCAGTGAGTCGCGTACACTGTCATCCTCGAACACTGAAGCTTTCTTT.